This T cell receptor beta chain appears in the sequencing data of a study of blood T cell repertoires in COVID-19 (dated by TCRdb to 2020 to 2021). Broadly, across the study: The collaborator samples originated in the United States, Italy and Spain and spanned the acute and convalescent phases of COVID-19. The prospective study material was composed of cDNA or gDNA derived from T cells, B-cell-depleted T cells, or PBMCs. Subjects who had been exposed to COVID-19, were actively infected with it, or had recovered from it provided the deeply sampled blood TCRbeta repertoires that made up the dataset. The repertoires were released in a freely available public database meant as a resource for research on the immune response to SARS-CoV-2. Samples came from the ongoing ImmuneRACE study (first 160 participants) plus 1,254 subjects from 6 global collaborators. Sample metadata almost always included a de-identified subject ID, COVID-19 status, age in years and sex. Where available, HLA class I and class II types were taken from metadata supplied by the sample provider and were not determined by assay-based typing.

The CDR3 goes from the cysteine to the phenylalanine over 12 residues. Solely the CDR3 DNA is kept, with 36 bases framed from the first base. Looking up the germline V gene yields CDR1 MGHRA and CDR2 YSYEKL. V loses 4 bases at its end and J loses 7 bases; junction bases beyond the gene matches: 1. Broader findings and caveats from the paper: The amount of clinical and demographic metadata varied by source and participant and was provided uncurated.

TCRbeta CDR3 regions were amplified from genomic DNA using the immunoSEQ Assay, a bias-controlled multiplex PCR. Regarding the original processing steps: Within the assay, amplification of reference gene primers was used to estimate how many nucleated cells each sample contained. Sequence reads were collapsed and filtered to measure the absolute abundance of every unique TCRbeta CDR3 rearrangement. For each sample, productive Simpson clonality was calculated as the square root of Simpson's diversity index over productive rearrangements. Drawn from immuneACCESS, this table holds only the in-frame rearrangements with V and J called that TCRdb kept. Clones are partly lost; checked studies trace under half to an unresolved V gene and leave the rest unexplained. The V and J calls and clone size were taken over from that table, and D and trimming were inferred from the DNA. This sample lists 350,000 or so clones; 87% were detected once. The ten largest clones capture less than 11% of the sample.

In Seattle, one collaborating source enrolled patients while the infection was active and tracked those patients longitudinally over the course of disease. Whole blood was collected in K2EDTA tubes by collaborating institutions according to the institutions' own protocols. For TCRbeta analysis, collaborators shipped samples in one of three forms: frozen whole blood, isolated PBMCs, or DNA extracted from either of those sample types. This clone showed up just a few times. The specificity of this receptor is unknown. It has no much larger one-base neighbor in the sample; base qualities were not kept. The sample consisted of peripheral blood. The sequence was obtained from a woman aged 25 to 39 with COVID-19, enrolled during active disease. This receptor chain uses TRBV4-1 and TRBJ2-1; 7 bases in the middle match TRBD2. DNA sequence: TGCGCCAGCAGCCGGCGGGAGAATGAGCAGTTCTTC. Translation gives CASSRRENEQFF.